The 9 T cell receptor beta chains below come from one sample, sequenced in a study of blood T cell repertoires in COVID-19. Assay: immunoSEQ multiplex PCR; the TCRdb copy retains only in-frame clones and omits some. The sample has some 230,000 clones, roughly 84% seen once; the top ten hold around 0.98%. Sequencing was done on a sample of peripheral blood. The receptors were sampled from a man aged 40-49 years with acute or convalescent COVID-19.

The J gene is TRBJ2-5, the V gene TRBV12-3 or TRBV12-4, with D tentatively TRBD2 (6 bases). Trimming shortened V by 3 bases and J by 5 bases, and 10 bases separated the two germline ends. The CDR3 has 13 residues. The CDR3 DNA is TGTGCCAGCAGTTTGGAGGGGACGGAGACCCAGTACTTC. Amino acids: CASSLEGTETQYF.

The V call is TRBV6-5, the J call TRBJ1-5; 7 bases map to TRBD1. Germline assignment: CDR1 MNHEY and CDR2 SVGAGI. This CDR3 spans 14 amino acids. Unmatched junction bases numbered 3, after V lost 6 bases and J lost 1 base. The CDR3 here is CASRRQGSNQPQHF. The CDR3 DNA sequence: TGTGCCAGCAGACGACAGGGAAGCAATCAGCCCCAGCATTTT.

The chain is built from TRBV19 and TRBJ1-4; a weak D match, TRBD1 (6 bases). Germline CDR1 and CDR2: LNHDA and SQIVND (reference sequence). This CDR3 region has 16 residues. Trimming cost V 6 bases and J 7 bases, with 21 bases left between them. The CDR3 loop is CASSPTGKGPGEKLFF. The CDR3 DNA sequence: TGTGCCAGTAGCCCCACAGGGAAGGGTCCAGGTGAAAAACTGTTTTTT.

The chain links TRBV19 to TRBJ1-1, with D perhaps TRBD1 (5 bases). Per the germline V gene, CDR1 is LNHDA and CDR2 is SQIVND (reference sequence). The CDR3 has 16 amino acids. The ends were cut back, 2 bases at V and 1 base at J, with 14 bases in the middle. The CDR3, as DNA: TGTGCCAGTAGTATAAGGGAGGGGAGGCGGAACACTGAAGCTTTCTTT. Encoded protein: CASSIREGRRNTEAFF.

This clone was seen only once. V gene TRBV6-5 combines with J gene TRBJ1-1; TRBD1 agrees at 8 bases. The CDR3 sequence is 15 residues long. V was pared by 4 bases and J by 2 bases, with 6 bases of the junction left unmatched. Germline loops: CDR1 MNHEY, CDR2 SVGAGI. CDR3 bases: TGTGCCAGCAGTTCCCGGACAGGGCGAAACACTGAAGCTTTCTTT. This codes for CASSSRTGRNTEAFF.

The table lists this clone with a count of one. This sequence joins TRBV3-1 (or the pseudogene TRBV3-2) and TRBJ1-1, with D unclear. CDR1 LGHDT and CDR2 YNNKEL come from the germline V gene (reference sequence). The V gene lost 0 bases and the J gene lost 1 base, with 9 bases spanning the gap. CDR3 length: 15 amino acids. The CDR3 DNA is TGTGCCAGCAGCCAAGAGACACTCCGGAACACTGAAGCTTTCTTT. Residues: CASSQETLRNTEAFF.

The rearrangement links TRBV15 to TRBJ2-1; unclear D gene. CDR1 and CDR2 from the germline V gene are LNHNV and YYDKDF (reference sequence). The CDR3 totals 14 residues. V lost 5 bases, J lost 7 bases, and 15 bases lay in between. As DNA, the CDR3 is TGTGCCACCAGCCCCCAGGTATTTGATAATGAGCAGTTCTTC. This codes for CATSPQVFDNEQFF.

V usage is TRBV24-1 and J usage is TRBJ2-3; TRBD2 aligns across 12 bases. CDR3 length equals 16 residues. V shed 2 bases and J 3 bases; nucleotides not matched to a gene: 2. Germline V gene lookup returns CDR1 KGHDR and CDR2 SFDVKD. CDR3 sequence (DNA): TGTGCCACCAGTGATTCTAGCGGGGGGGCGACAGATACGCAGTATTTT. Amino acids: CATSDSSGGATDTQYF.

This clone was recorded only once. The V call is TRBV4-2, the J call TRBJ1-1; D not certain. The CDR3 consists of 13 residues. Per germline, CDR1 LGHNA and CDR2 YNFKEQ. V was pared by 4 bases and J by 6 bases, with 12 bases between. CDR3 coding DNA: TGTGCCAGCAGCCGATACGCCGGGGCTGAAGCTTTCTTT. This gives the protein CASSRYAGAEAFF.